This T cell receptor beta chain comes out of a study of blood T cell repertoires in COVID-19. Across the whole study: The samples span acute and convalescent COVID-19 from the United States, Italy and Spain. T cells, B-cell-depleted T cells, or PBMCs supplied cDNA or gDNA.

Clones were read by immunoSEQ multiplex PCR, and TCRdb kept only the in-frame ones, dropping some. The sample consists of 120,000 or so clones, about 80% of them appearing once. Per the germline V gene, CDR1 is GTSNPN and CDR2 is SVGIG (reference sequence). The CDR3 is 12 amino acids. The sample taken for sequencing was peripheral blood. The chain joins TRBV30 to TRBJ1-4; TRBD1 agrees at 7 bases. The TCR sequence derives from a middle-aged man with active or convalescent COVID-19. The CDR3 region is CAWDSSYEKLFF. The CDR3 bases are TGTGCGTGGGACAGCAGCTATGAAAAACTGTTTTTT.